Listed here is a single TCR beta chain. Its matching antigen is unknown. Cultured CD4+ T-cell DNA underwent Oncomine TCR Beta short-read sequencing. Genomic DNA extraction was carried out from cultured CD4+ T cells. TCRdb used MiXCR to reprocess the PCR reads, holding one entry per CDR3 protein. The sample yields 5,500 to 8,000 distinct CDR3 sequences, 74% seen once. These data belong to a study of vaccination and CD4 T cells after COVID-19. For the study at large: Nasal swab PCR had detected SARS-CoV-2 in convalescent patients, 9 or 10 mild and one severe.

General study results and limits: Spike mono-reactivity was shown by 304 of 307 vaccine-specific clones in convalescent patients.

Germline CDR1 reads DFQATT; CDR2 reads SNEGSKA (reference sequence). The CDR3 totals 14 residues. V lost 3 bases and J lost 4, with 15 bases in between. Indicated treatment: approximately 11-day PBMC culture with coronavirus spike peptide pools or control peptides (ViraFEST assay). Cultures of PBMCs, about 2 million per well, were set up with approximately 9.6 IU/ml IL-2 and around 9.7 ug/ml peptide pools. The V call is TRBV20-1, the J call TRBJ1-1, with D perhaps matching TRBD1 (5 bases). The sample consisted of CD4+ T cells from blood, cultured in vitro. This sequence was found in a human donor who had recovered from COVID-19. Here the CDR3 DNA reads TGCAGTGCTAGCCCAGGGCAGAGGGGCACTGAAGCTTTCTTT. Translated, it gives CSASPGQRGTEAFF.